Below are 24 T cell receptor beta chains sequenced from a single sample in a study of T cell responses to AZD1222 COVID-19 vaccine. The method was immunoSEQ multiplex PCR; TCRdb's version includes in-frame clones alone and lacks a portion of them. The sample yields approximately 150,000 clones, more than 85% seen once. The specimen comprised peripheral blood, sampled 28 days after the second AZD1222 dose. The receptors were sampled from an adult who received the AZD1222 COVID-19 vaccine.

The CDR3 bases are TGTGCCTCATCCCCGACACTGAACACTGAAGCTTTCTTT. Amino acids: CASSPTLNTEAFF. This sequence joins TRBV6-5 and TRBJ1-1; unclear D gene. The CDR3 is 13 amino acids. Germline loops: CDR1 MNHEY, CDR2 SVGAGI. V was trimmed by 11 bases and J by 0 bases, leaving 13 bases between them.

The chain couples TRBV6-1 to TRBJ2-5, with D perhaps TRBD1 or TRBD2 (7 bases each). The V end lost 2 bases, the J end lost 6 bases, and 13 bases lay between the germline ends. Germline lookup yields CDR1 MNHNS and CDR2 SASEGT. The CDR3 has 14 residues. This CDR3 reads CASSEQGGSQTQYF. CDR3 sequence (DNA): TGTGCCAGCAGTGAACAGGGGGGGTCTCAGACCCAGTACTTC.

The chain carries TRBV3-1 (or the pseudogene TRBV3-2) and TRBJ2-5, with D unresolved. Trimming took off 1 base at V and 5 bases at J, with 11 bases between the two ends. CDR3 size: 14 residues. Per the germline V gene, CDR1 is LGHDT and CDR2 is YNNKEL (reference sequence). CDR3 amino acids: CASSQAVTLETQYF. In DNA, the CDR3 is TGTGCCAGCAGCCAAGCGGTCACACTGGAGACCCAGTACTTC.

The chain is built from TRBV7-9 and TRBJ1-2; D perhaps matches TRBD1 (6 bases). The CDR3 sequence is 16 residues long. V was shortened by 1 base and J by 5 bases, with 17 bases between the two germline ends. CDR1 and CDR2 from the germline V gene are SEHNR and FQNEAQ (reference sequence). The CDR3 reads CASSLGLGGGGYGYTF. CDR3 sequence (DNA): TGTGCCAGCAGCTTAGGTCTCGGCGGGGGCGGATATGGCTACACCTTC.

The genes are TRBV12-3 or TRBV12-4 and TRBJ1-2, with TRBD1 matching over 7 bases. Trimming at V came to 5 bases and at J to 8 bases, leaving 8 bases not matched to a gene. The CDR3 is 13 amino acids. The CDR3 bases are TGTGCCAGCAGTCGGGACAGCCTTTACGGCTACACCTTC. As protein: CASSRDSLYGYTF.

V usage is TRBV4-2 and J usage is TRBJ1-5; D perhaps matches TRBD1 (6 bases). V was trimmed by 1 base and J by 0 bases, leaving 7 bases between them. The CDR3 runs to 15 residues. CDR1 is LGHNA, CDR2 YNFKEQ, per germline. This CDR3 reads CASSQGTDSNQPQHF. CDR3 nucleotide sequence: TGTGCCAGCAGCCAAGGGACAGATAGCAATCAGCCCCAGCATTTT.

The V gene is TRBV28, the J gene TRBJ2-7, with 12 bases fitting TRBD2. In germline, CDR1 is MDHEN, CDR2 SYDVKM. V gave up 5 bases and J gave up 3 bases; unmatched junction bases: 11. The CDR3 is 17 residues long. The CDR3: CASSGRTSGTRGYEQYF. Written as DNA, the CDR3 is TGTGCCAGCAGTGGACGGACTAGCGGGACAAGAGGCTACGAGCAGTACTTC.

The chain is built from TRBV24-1 and TRBJ2-2, with D possibly TRBD1 on 6 matching bases. CDR1 and CDR2 (germline): KGHDR, SFDVKD. This CDR3 region has 14 residues. V lost 4 bases and J lost 6, with 11 bases in between. The CDR3 region has the DNA TGTGCCACCAGTGAAAACAGGGCGGCCGGGGAGCTGTTTTTT. Protein product: CATSENRAAGELFF.

The chain carries TRBV5-1 and TRBJ1-4, with D perhaps TRBD1 (5 bases). From germline, CDR1 is SGHRS and CDR2 YFSETQ. V was pared by 2 bases and J by 0 bases, with 17 bases between. This CDR3 has 18 amino acids. The CDR3 reads CASSLSGPTQSTNEKLFF. CDR3 DNA: TGCGCCAGCAGCTTATCGGGACCCACCCAGTCAACTAATGAAAAACTGTTTTTT.

V gene TRBV4-1 combines with J gene TRBJ2-3, with D perhaps TRBD2 (5 bases). V shed 5 bases and J shed 0 bases, with 15 bases lying between them. The CDR3 consists of 16 residues. CDR1 is MGHRA and CDR2 is YSYEKL in the germline V gene. CDR3: CASSYAWETSTDTQYF. CDR3 sequence (DNA): TGCGCCAGCAGCTATGCATGGGAGACTAGCACAGATACGCAGTATTTT.

The genes are TRBV29-1 and TRBJ2-7; 10 bases match TRBD2. The V gene's germline CDR1 is SQVTM and CDR2 ANQGSEA. The CDR3 totals 15 residues. The V and J ends lost 6 bases and 2 bases, in that order; junction bases with no gene match: 10. The CDR3: CSVRTSGVLAYEQYF. CDR3 nucleotides: TGCAGCGTCCGGACTAGCGGAGTTCTAGCCTACGAGCAGTACTTC.

This clone appeared a few times. This chain links TRBV5-6 with TRBJ2-7; D not certain. Germline V CDR1 and CDR2: SGHDT, YYEEEE. The V gene lost 0 bases and the J gene lost 3 bases, with 4 bases spanning the gap. The CDR3 has 12 amino acids. As DNA, the CDR3 is TGTGCCAGCAGCTTGGATAACTACGAGCAGTACTTC. Its translation is CASSLDNYEQYF.

This rearrangement joins TRBV6-5 to TRBJ1-6; 7 bases align to TRBD1. The CDR3 has 13 amino acids. The junction had 6 bases not matched to a gene; V was cut back by 6 bases and J by 10 bases. CDR1 is MNHEY, CDR2 SVGAGI, per germline. In DNA form, the CDR3 reads TGTGCCAGCAGAAGACAGGGTGGGTCACCCCTCCACTTT. Residues: CASRRQGGSPLHF.

The genes are TRBV7-9 and TRBJ1-4, with D possibly TRBD1 on 6 matching bases. V lost 5 bases and J 8 bases, leaving 18 bases between the germline ends. Germline CDR1 is SEHNR and CDR2 is FQNEAQ (reference sequence). The CDR3 spans 15 residues. CDR3 DNA: TGTGCCAGCAGCGCACCCACAGGGAGTGGAGAAAAACTGTTTTTT. As protein: CASSAPTGSGEKLFF.

This chain joins TRBV7-8 and TRBJ1-4; a possible D gene is TRBD1 (6 bases). CDR1 and CDR2 (germline): SGHVS, FQNEAQ. Trimming stripped 3 bases from V and 3 bases from J, with 17 bases between. The CDR3 has 17 amino acids. The CDR3 sequence: CASSFNRVLGANEKLFF. The CDR3, as DNA: TGTGCCAGCAGCTTTAACAGGGTTTTAGGGGCTAATGAAAAACTGTTTTTT.

This chain connects TRBV6-2 or TRBV6-3 to TRBJ2-2, with 9 bases fitting TRBD1. This CDR3 region has 17 residues. Germline-derived CDR1 and CDR2 are MNHEY and SVGEGT. J was trimmed by 4 bases and V by 2 bases; bases with no gene match: 8. In nucleotides, the CDR3 is TGTGCCAGCAGTTACCTTCGGGACAGGGTGACCACCGGGGAGCTGTTTTTT. Encoded protein: CASSYLRDRVTTGELFF.

The rearrangement uses TRBV2 and TRBJ2-7; D may be TRBD1 or TRBD2 (5 bases each). This CDR3 has 14 amino acids. V lost 6 bases and J lost 0, with 12 bases in between. Germline V gene lookup returns CDR1 SNHLY and CDR2 FYNNEI. Here the CDR3 DNA reads TGTGCCAGCAGCTCGGGACCCCCCTCCTACGAGCAGTACTTC. Translated, it gives CASSSGPPSYEQYF.

V is TRBV5-1 and J is TRBJ1-1; D not resolved. The germline V and J ends were trimmed by 0 bases and 1 base, with 7 bases remaining between them. This CDR3 is 14 amino acids long. The germline V gene has CDR1 SGHRS and CDR2 YFSETQ. DNA for the CDR3: TGCGCCAGCAGCTTGGGCCCAGAGAACACTGAAGCTTTCTTT. It codes for CASSLGPENTEAFF.

This sequence joins TRBV7-2 and TRBJ2-1; TRBD2 matches 11 bases. The CDR3 runs 13 residues. Germline CDR1 is SGHTA and CDR2 is FQGNSA. J gave up 13 bases and V 1 base, and 3 bases lay outside the gene matches. For the CDR3, the DNA is TGTGCCAGCAGCTTAGATGGGACTAGCGGACAGTTCTTC. Its protein product is CASSLDGTSGQFF.

The genes are TRBV5-6 and TRBJ2-1, with 7 bases matching TRBD1. The germline V gene encodes CDR1 SGHDT and CDR2 YYEEEE. Trimming took 4 bases from V and 5 from J; bases not matched to a gene: 9. CDR3 length: 15 amino acids. Here the CDR3 reads CASSLRTGLDNEQFF. The CDR3 coding sequence is TGTGCCAGCAGCCTGAGGACAGGACTCGACAATGAGCAGTTCTTC.

This clone was recorded once. This chain joins TRBV27 and TRBJ2-2; D is possibly TRBD2 (6 bases). The CDR3 loop spans 15 amino acids. The V end was cut by 3 bases, the J end by 3 bases, with 11 bases between. Germline CDR1 reads MNHEY; CDR2 reads SMNVEV (reference sequence). The CDR3 loop reads CASSFNGDYTGELFF. The CDR3 DNA is TGTGCCAGCAGTTTTAACGGGGACTACACCGGGGAGCTGTTTTTT.

The chain employs TRBV3-1 (or the pseudogene TRBV3-2) and TRBJ2-3; TRBD2 aligns across 14 bases. CDR3 size: 17 residues. Germline V gene data show CDR1 as LGHDT and CDR2 as YNNKEL (reference sequence). The junction had 5 bases not matched to a gene; V was cut back by 4 bases and J by 2 bases. In nucleotides, the CDR3 is TGTGCCAGCAGCCTCAGGACTAGCGGGGGGTCCACAGATACGCAGTATTTT. It yields the protein CASSLRTSGGSTDTQYF.

The chain has TRBV14 and TRBJ1-5; the D is unclear. V was clipped by 3 bases and J by 5 bases, with 5 bases between them. This CDR3 is built from 12 residues. CDR1 is SGHDN, CDR2 FVKESK, per germline. This CDR3 reads CASSHHDQPQHF. The CDR3, as DNA: TGTGCCAGCAGCCATCATGATCAGCCCCAGCATTTT.

CDR3 sequence (DNA): TGTGCCAGCAGCTTGGGTGGGAGAGAAGAGACCCAGTACTTC. It specifies CASSLGGREETQYF. V and J are TRBV5-4 and TRBJ2-5, with a possible D match to TRBD2 (5 bases). Between the trimmed V and J ends, which lost 0 bases and 3 bases, there was a span of 9 bases. The CDR3 spans 14 residues. Looked up from germline, CDR1 is SGHNT and CDR2 is YYREEE (reference sequence).